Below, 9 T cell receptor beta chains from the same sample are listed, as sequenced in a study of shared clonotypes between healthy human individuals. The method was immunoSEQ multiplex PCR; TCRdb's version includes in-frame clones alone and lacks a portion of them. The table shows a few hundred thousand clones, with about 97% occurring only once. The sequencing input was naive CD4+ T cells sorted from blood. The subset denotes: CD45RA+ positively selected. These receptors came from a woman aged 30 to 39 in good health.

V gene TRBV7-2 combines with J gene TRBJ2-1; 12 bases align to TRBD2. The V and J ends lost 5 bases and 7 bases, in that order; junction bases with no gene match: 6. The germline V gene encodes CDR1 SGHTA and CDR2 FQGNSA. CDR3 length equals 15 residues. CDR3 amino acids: CASSPPGLAGNEQFF. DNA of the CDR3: TGTGCCAGCAGCCCCCCGGGACTAGCGGGTAATGAGCAGTTCTTC.

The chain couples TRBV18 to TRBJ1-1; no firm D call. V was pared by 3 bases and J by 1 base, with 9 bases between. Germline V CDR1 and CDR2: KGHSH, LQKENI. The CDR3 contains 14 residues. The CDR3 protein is CASSPPEGNTEAFF. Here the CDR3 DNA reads TGTGCCAGCTCACCCCCTGAGGGGAACACTGAAGCTTTCTTT.

CDR3 in amino acids: CASSIGWQTYEQYF. The CDR3 DNA sequence: TGTGCCAGTAGTATAGGTTGGCAGACCTACGAGCAGTACTTC. The chain joins TRBV19 to TRBJ2-7; the D is unclear. CDR1 and CDR2 from the germline V gene are LNHDA and SQIVND (reference sequence). Trimming removed 1 base at V and 2 bases at J, with 9 bases between. The CDR3 consists of 14 residues.

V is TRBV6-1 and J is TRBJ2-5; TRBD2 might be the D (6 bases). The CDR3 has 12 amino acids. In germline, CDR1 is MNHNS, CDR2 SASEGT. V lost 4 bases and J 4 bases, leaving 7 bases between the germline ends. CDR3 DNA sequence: TGTGCCAGCAGTGTTAGCGGAGAGACCCAGTACTTC. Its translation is CASSVSGETQYF.

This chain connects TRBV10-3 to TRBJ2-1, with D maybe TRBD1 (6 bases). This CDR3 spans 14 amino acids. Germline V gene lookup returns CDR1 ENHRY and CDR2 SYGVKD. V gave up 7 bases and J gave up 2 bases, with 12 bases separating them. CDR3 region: CAIKGHEPYNEQFF. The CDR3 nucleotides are TGTGCCATCAAGGGACACGAACCCTACAATGAGCAGTTCTTC.

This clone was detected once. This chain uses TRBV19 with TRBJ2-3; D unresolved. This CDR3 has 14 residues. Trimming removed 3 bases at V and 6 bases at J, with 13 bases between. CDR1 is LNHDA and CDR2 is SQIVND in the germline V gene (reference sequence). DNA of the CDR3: TGTGCCAGTAGTATTCCCTTGGTCTCGGATACGCAGTATTTT. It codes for CASSIPLVSDTQYF.

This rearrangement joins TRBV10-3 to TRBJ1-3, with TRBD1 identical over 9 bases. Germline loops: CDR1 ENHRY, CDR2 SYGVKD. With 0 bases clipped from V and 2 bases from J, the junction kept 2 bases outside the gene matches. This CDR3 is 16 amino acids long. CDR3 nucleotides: TGTGCCATCAGTGAGTCAGGGACAGGGACTGGAAACACCATATATTTT. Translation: CAISESGTGTGNTIYF.

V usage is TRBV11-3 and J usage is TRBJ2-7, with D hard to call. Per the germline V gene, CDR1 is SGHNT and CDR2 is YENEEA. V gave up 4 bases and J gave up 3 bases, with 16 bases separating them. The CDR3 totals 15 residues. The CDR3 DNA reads TGTGCCAGCAGCTGGTGGGCCAGATTACTCTACGAGCAGTACTTC. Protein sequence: CASSWWARLLYEQYF.

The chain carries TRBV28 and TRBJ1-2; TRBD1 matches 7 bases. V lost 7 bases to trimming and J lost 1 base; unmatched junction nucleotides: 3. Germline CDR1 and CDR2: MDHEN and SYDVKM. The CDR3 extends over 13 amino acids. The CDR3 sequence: CASTGGNNYGYTF. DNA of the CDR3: TGTGCCAGCACAGGGGGTAATAACTATGGCTACACCTTC.